Each of the 20 T cell receptor beta chains below was sequenced from the same sample in a study of T-cell reconstitution after alpha-beta-depleted transplantation in children (TCRdb year 2016). Libraries were prepared through PCR. The data were produced on an Illumina HiSeq 2500. Molecular barcoding was employed in the preparation of TCR libraries, with unique molecular identifiers being used to normalize TCRbeta repertoire quantification. TCRdb reprocessed the public reads (quality trimming at Q25 with fastp, clone calling with MiXCR) and kept in-frame beta chains. Every entry covers one CDR3 protein and lists the most common genes and DNA from its rows. A total of approximately 400,000 distinct CDR3 sequences appear in this sample, approximately 11% of them only once. The ten largest account for about 5% of the sample. Sequenced material: PBMCs from the stem cell graft donor, taken from the stem cell graft. Source of these receptors: a human donor who donated a stem cell graft to a child with acute myeloid leukemia.

The chain uses TRBV4-1 and TRBJ1-4; TRBD1 is a possible D gene (6 bases). This CDR3 is built from 16 residues. Germline-derived CDR1 and CDR2 are MGHRA and YSYEKL. Trimming took off 0 bases at V and 7 bases at J, with 15 bases between the two ends. For the CDR3, the DNA is TGCGCCAGCAGCCAAGATTCAGGGGCACGAGGTGAAAAACTGTTTTTT. This encodes CASSQDSGARGEKLFF.

This clonotype was detected only a few times. The gene calls are TRBV7-2 and TRBJ2-7, with D tentatively TRBD1 (7 bases). V was pared by 0 bases and J by 4 bases, with 13 bases between. CDR3 length: 15 amino acids. The germline gives CDR1 SGHTA, CDR2 FQGNSA. The DNA of the CDR3 is TGTGCCAGCAGCTTAGCGGGCGGGGACAGTTACGAGCAGTACTTC. Translated: CASSLAGGDSYEQYF. The full variable domain, rest sourced from reference TRBV7-2 and TRBJ2-7, is GAGVSQSPSNKVTEKGKDVELRCDPISGHTALYWYRQSLGQGLEFLIYFQGNSAPDKSGLPSDRFSAERTGGSVSTLTIQRTQQEDSAVYLCASSLAGGDSYEQYFGPGTRLTVT.

This chain uses TRBV5-1 with TRBJ2-1; no reliable D call. Germline V gene lookup returns CDR1 SGHRS and CDR2 YFSETQ. V lost 0 bases and J lost 0, with 7 bases in between. The CDR3 sequence is 15 residues long. The CDR3 bases are TGCGCCAGCAGCTTGGATCTGAACTCCTACAATGAGCAGTTCTTC. It specifies CASSLDLNSYNEQFF.

In its sample, this clonotype was seen many times. This chain links TRBV20-1 with TRBJ2-1; 16 bases are a match to TRBD2. In germline, CDR1 is DFQATT, CDR2 SNEGSKA (reference sequence). Trimming removed 4 bases from V and 7 bases from J; junction bases left unmatched: 28. CDR3 length: 23 residues. The CDR3 nucleotides are TGCAGTGCTAAAACTGGGTACAGGGCGGGACTAGCGGGAGGGGGTCGGACTACTAATGAGCAGTTCTTC. Its translation is CSAKTGYRAGLAGGGRTTNEQFF.

This rearrangement joins TRBV29-1 to TRBJ2-7; D gene ambiguous. Trimming removed 5 bases from V and 0 bases from J, with 8 bases in between. Looked up from germline, CDR1 is SQVTM and CDR2 is ANQGSEA. The CDR3 loop spans 12 amino acids. The CDR3 is CSVLSDSYEQYF. DNA of the CDR3: TGCAGCGTTCTGTCGGACTCCTACGAGCAGTACTTC.

The V call is TRBV24-1, the J call TRBJ2-1; 12 nucleotides agree with TRBD2. V lost 4 bases and J lost 4; bases outside the gene matches: 4. The germline CDR1 and CDR2 sequences are KGHDR and SFDVKD. There are 16 residues in the CDR3. The CDR3 region is CATSEKGTSGYNEQFF. CDR3 coding DNA: TGTGCCACCAGTGAGAAGGGGACTAGCGGGTACAATGAGCAGTTCTTC.

This clonotype occurred a few times. The V gene is TRBV24-1, the J gene TRBJ2-3; 14 bases agree with TRBD2. This CDR3 is built from 18 residues. The germline CDR1 and CDR2 sequences are KGHDR and SFDVKD. After removal of 2 bases from V and 4 bases from J, the junction contained 7 bases not matched to a gene. CDR3 loop: CATSDSGTSGSRPDTQYF. CDR3 bases: TGTGCCACCAGTGATTCCGGGACTAGCGGGAGTCGCCCAGATACGCAGTATTTT.

This clonotype was counted many times. J is TRBJ1-2 and V is TRBV12-3 or TRBV12-4; D is possibly TRBD1 (5 bases). Trimming removed 3 bases at V and 7 bases at J, with 12 bases between. The CDR3 sequence is 13 residues long. The CDR3 region is CASSFEARGGYTF. The CDR3 coding sequence is TGTGCCAGCAGTTTTGAGGCGAGGGGTGGCTACACCTTC.

A few counts support this clonotype. This sequence joins TRBV10-3 and TRBJ1-5; the D is unclear. V was clipped by 3 bases and J by 4 bases, with 4 bases between them. Germline CDR1 and CDR2: ENHRY and SYGVKD. The CDR3 is 12 amino acids. CDR3 nucleotide sequence: TGTGCCATCAGTGAATTAAATCAGCCCCAGCATTTT. This gives the protein CAISELNQPQHF.

This clonotype was seen repeatedly, ten times or more. The rearrangement links TRBV15 to TRBJ1-6; no clear D. The germline V and J ends were trimmed by 5 bases and 7 bases, with 15 bases remaining between them. The CDR3 is 15 residues long. Germline values: CDR1 LNHNV, CDR2 YYDKDF (reference sequence). The CDR3 spells CATSSPDGENSPLHF. The CDR3 DNA sequence: TGTGCCACCAGCTCCCCAGATGGAGAGAATTCACCCCTCCACTTT. Full variable domain (missing parts from reference TRBV15 and TRBJ1-6): DAMVIQNPRYQVTQFGKPVTLSCSQTLNHNVMYWYQQKSSQAPKLLFHYYDKDFNNEADTPDNFQSRRPNTSFCFLDIRSPGLGDTAMYLCATSSPDGENSPLHFGNGTRLTVT.

The chain carries TRBV19 and TRBJ1-1; D remains ambiguous. Germline V gene sequence: CDR1 LNHDA, CDR2 SQIVND (reference sequence). V was pared by 5 bases and J by 4 bases, with 11 bases between. The CDR3 totals 13 residues. The CDR3 loop is CASSPPRLTEAFF. DNA for the CDR3: TGTGCCAGTAGTCCTCCTCGCCTCACTGAAGCTTTCTTT.

The chain joins TRBV12-3 or TRBV12-4 to TRBJ2-5; 7 bases agree with TRBD1. The junction had 2 bases not matched to a gene; V was cut back by 4 bases and J by 3 bases. The CDR3 sequence is 13 residues long. As DNA, the CDR3 is TGTGCCAGCAGTTCTACAGGGGAAGAGACCCAGTACTTC. It translates to CASSSTGEETQYF.

With respect to this clonotype: At one end, the junction sequence differs from germline, possibly due to a read error. The rearrangement joins TRBV18 to TRBJ2-6, with 8 bases aligning to TRBD1. In germline, CDR1 is KGHSH, CDR2 LQKENI. This CDR3 is built from 19 residues. The CDR3 protein is CASSPSGQVPSSGANGLTF. The CDR3 region has the DNA TGTGCCAGCTCACCCTCGGGACAGGTGCCGAGCTCTGGGGCCAACGGCCTGACTTTC.

The chain is built from TRBV5-1 and TRBJ1-2; 7 positions agree with TRBD1. The CDR3 consists of 14 residues. Germline CDR1 is SGHRS and CDR2 is YFSETQ. V lost 4 bases to trimming and J lost 6 bases; unmatched junction nucleotides: 9. CDR3 nucleotides: TGCGCCAGCAGCGGGGGGACAGCTTCCCATGGCTACACCTTC. As protein: CASSGGTASHGYTF. The complete variable domain, with remaining parts taken from reference TRBV5-1 and TRBJ1-2, reads KAGVTQTPRYLIKTRGQQVTLSCSPISGHRSVSWYQQTPGQGLQFLFEYFSETQRNKGNFPGRFSGRQFSNSRSEMNVSTLELGDSALYLCASSGGTASHGYTFGSGTRLTVV.

There are a few counts of this clonotype. This chain uses TRBV3-1 with TRBJ1-2; 10 bases agree with TRBD1. In germline, CDR1 is LGHDT, CDR2 YNNKEL (reference sequence). The V and J ends lost 6 bases and 5 bases, in that order; junction bases with no gene match: 6. This CDR3 has 14 residues. CDR3 sequence reads: CASSREGQGYGYTF. The CDR3 DNA sequence: TGTGCCAGCAGTCGGGAGGGACAGGGGTATGGCTACACCTTC.

This CDR3 reads CSVARLVGYEQYF. The CDR3 bases are TGCAGCGTAGCGCGACTAGTAGGCTACGAGCAGTACTTC. The chain is built from TRBV29-1 and TRBJ2-7; D possibly corresponds to TRBD2 (6 bases). The CDR3 has 13 amino acids. The germline V gene encodes CDR1 SQVTM and CDR2 ANQGSEA. V lost 6 bases and J 3 bases, leaving 15 bases between the germline ends.

This clonotype has a handful of counts. This chain uses TRBV7-9 with TRBJ2-3; 7 bases map to TRBD2. V lost 7 bases and J lost 9; bases outside the gene matches: 4. CDR1 and CDR2 from the germline V gene are SEHNR and FQNEAQ (reference sequence). The CDR3 loop spans 11 amino acids. CDR3: CASIGLVTQYF. The CDR3 DNA reads as TGTGCCAGCATCGGACTAGTGACGCAGTATTTT.

This clonotype was observed at least ten times. The genes are TRBV12-3 or TRBV12-4 and TRBJ2-1, with D maybe TRBD2 (5 bases). The CDR3 spans 15 residues. Between the trimmed V and J ends, which lost 3 bases and 5 bases, there was a span of 14 bases. DNA of the CDR3: TGTGCCAGCAGTTTTTACGGGAAGCTGAACAATGAGCAGTTCTTC. Encoded protein: CASSFYGKLNNEQFF.

This clonotype was seen a handful of times. The chain links TRBV20-1 to TRBJ2-3, with TRBD2 as a possible D gene (5 bases). Germline CDR1 and CDR2: DFQATT and SNEGSKA (reference sequence). This CDR3 has 12 residues. With 5 bases removed from V and 6 bases from J, the gap between germline ends came to 12 bases. CDR3 region: CSAVRSGDTQYF. DNA of the CDR3: TGCAGTGCTGTCCGCTCGGGGGATACGCAGTATTTT.

This clonotype was detected ten times or more. The J gene is TRBJ2-5, the V gene TRBV5-4; weak D call: TRBD2 (6 bases). Germline-derived CDR1 and CDR2 are SGHNT and YYREEE (reference sequence). The CDR3 contains 14 residues. Trimming shortened V by 2 bases and J by 2 bases, and 10 bases separated the two germline ends. The CDR3 DNA reads TGTGCCAGCAGCTTACGCGGGACTCAAGAGACCCAGTACTTC. This translates into CASSLRGTQETQYF.